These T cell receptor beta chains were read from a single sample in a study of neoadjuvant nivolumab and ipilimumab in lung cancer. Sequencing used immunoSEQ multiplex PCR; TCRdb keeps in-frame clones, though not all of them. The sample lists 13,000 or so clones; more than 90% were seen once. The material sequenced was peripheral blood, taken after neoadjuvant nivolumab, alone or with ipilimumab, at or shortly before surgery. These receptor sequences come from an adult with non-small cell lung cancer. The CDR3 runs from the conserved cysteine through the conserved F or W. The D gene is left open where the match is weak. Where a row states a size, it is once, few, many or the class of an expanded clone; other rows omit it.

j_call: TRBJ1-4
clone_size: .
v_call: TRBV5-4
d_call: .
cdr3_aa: CASSLGQVSNEKLFF
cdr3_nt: TGTGCCAGCAGCTTGGGGCAGGTCTCTAATGAAAAACTGTTTTTT

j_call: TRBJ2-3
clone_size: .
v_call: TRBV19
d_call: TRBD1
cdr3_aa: CASNPRGTGGRDTQYF
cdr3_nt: TGTGCCAGTAACCCGCGAGGGACAGGGGGTAGGGATACGCAGTATTTT

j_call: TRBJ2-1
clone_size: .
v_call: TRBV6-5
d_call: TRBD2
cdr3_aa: CASSYEGTSMNEQFF
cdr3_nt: TGTGCCAGCAGTTACGAGGGGACTAGCATGAATGAGCAGTTCTTC

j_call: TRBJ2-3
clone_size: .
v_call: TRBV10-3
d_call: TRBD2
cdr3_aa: CAISEWEAGGLTDTQYF
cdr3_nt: TGTGCCATCAGTGAGTGGGAAGCGGGAGGGCTCACAGATACGCAGTATTTT

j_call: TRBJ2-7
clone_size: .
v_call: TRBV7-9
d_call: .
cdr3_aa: CASSFKSSYEQYF
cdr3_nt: TGTGCCAGCAGCTTTAAAAGCTCCTACGAGCAGTACTTC

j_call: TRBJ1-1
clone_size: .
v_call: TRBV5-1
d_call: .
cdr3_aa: CASSFDSGTEAFF
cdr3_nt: TGCGCCAGCAGCTTCGACAGCGGGACTGAAGCTTTCTTT

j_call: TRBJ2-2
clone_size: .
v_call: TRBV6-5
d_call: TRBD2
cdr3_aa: CASSYTRGGRTGELFF
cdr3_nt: TGTGCCAGCAGTTACACCCGGGGCGGGAGGACCGGGGAGCTGTTTTTT

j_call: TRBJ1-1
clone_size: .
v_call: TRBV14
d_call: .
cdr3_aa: CASSPRSWAAEAFF
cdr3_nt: TGTGCCAGCAGCCCCCGGTCTTGGGCGGCCGAAGCTTTCTTT

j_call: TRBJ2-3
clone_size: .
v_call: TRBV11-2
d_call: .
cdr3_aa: CATFPIDSTDTQYF
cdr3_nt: TGTGCCACCTTTCCCATCGATAGCACAGATACGCAGTATTTT

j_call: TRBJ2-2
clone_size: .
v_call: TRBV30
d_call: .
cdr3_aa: CAWSPRGSSLRELFF
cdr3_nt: TGTGCCTGGAGTCCCCGGGGATCATCTCTAAGGGAGCTGTTTTTT

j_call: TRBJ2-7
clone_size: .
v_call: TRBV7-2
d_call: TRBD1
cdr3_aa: CASSLGGQFGTYEQYF
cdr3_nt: TGTGCCAGCAGCTTAGGGGGACAGTTCGGAACCTACGAGCAGTACTTC

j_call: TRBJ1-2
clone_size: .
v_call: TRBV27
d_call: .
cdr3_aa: CASSLSSGYGYTF
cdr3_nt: TGTGCCAGCAGTTTATCCAGTGGCTATGGCTACACCTTC

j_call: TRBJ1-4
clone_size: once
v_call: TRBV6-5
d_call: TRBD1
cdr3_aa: CASGLPGTGLEKLFF
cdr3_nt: TGTGCCAGCGGCTTACCCGGGACAGGGTTAGAAAAACTGTTTTTT

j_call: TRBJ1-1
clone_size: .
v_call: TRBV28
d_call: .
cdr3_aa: CASSGDVKSTEAFF
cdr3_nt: TGTGCCAGCAGTGGAGACGTAAAGTCGACTGAAGCTTTCTTT

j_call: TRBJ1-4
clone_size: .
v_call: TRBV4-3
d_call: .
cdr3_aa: CASSQAREDEKLFF
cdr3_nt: TGCGCCAGCAGCCAAGCCAGGGAAGATGAAAAACTGTTTTTT

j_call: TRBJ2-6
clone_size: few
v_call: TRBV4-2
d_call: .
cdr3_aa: CASSPSTVTGANVLTF
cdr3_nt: TGTGCCAGCAGCCCTAGTACCGTTACTGGGGCCAACGTCCTGACTTTC

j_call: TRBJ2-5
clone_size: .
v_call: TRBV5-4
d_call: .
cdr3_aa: CASSLGRETQYF
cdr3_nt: TGTGCCAGCAGCTTGGGTAGGGAGACCCAGTACTTC

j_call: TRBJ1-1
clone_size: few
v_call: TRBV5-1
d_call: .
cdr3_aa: CASSFPGAWTEAFF
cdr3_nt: TGCGCCAGCAGCTTCCCGGGGGCTTGGACTGAAGCTTTCTTT

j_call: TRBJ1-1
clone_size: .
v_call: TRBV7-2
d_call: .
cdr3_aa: CASSSGAGPGMNTEAFF
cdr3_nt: TGTGCCAGCAGCTCAGGGGCCGGGCCAGGGATGAACACTGAAGCTTTCTTT

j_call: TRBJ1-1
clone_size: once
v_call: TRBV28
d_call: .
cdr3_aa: CASSLLSGGTEAFF
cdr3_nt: TGTGCCAGCAGTTTATTATCGGGCGGCACTGAAGCTTTCTTT

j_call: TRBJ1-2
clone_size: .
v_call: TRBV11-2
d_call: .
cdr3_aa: CASSPTAPRGYGYTF
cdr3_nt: TGTGCCAGCAGCCCGACTGCTCCTAGGGGCTATGGCTACACCTTC

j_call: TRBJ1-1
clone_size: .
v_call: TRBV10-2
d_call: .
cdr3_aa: CASSEQANTEAFF
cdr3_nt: TGCGCCAGCAGTGAACAGGCGAACACTGAAGCTTTCTTT

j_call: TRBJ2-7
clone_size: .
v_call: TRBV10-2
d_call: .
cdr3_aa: CASSEPRGSAHYEQYF
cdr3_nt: TGCGCCAGCAGTGAACCCCGGGGGAGCGCCCACTACGAGCAGTACTTC

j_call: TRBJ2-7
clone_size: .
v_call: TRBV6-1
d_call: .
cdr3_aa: CASKWAGRVDEQYF
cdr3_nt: TGTGCCAGCAAGTGGGCAGGCAGGGTCGACGAGCAGTACTTC

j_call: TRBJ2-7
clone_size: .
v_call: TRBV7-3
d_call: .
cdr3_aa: CASSLTSARYEQYF
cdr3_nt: TGTGCCAGCAGCTTAACTAGCGCCCGCTACGAGCAGTACTTC

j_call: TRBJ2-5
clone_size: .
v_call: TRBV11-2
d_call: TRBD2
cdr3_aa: CASSLPPGTSKIKGETQYF
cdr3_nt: TGTGCCAGCAGCTTACCCCCGGGGACTAGCAAAATAAAAGGGGAGACCCAGTACTTC

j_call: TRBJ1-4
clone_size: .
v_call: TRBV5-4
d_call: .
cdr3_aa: CASSEGGGTGEKLFF
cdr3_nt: TGTGCCAGCAGCGAGGGTGGGGGAACCGGCGAAAAACTGTTTTTT

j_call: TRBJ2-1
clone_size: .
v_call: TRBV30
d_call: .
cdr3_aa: CAWSSAGFNNEQFF
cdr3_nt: TGTGCCTGGAGTTCCGCAGGGTTTAACAATGAGCAGTTCTTC

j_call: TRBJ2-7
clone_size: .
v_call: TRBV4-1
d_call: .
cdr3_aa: CASSQIRLRGEGEQYF
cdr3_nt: TGCGCCAGCAGCCAAATCAGACTCCGTGGAGAGGGGGAGCAGTACTTC

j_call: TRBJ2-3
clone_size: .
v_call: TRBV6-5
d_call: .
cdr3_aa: CASIGSGDTQYF
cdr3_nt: TGTGCCAGCATCGGGAGTGGGGATACGCAGTATTTT

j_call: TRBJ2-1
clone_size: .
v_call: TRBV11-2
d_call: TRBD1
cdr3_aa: CASSSAFRDSGINEQFF
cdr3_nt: TGTGCCAGCAGCTCTGCCTTCCGGGACAGTGGGATCAATGAGCAGTTCTTC

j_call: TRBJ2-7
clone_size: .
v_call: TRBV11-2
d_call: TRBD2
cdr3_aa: CASSLVRGSYEQYF
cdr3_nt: TGTGCCAGCAGCTTAGTTCGCGGGAGCTACGAGCAGTACTTC